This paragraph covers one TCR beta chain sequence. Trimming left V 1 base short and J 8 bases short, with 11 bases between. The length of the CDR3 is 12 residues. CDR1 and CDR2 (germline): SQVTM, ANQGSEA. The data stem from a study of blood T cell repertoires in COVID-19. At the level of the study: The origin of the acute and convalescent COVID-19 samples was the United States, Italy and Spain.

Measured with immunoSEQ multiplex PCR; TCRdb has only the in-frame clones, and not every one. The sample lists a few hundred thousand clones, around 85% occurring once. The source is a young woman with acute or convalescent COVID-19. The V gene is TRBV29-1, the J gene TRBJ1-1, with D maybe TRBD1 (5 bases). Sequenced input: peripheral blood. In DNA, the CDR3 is TGCAGCGTTGAAGTGACAGCCAAAGAAGCTTTCTTT. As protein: CSVEVTAKEAFF. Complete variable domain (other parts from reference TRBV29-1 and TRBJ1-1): SAVISQKPSRDICQRGTSLTIQCQVDSQVTMMFWYRQQPGQSLTLIATANQGSEATYESGFVIDKFPISRPNLTFSTLTVSNMSPEDSSIYLCSVEVTAKEAFFGQGTRLTVV.